A single sample is the source of the 13 T cell receptor beta chains below, sequenced in a study of blood T cell repertoires in COVID-19 (dated by TCRdb to 2020 to 2022). Library preparation was by the immunoSEQ multiplex PCR assay. TCRdb took this table from immuneACCESS and kept in-frame rearrangements with V and J called. Such tables lack part of the clones; where checked against another copy, unresolved V genes explain under half of the gap, and the rest is unexplained. In this sample the table shows some 89,000 clones, roughly 80% of which occur a single time. The ten largest clones represent approximately 10% of the sample. The specimen sequenced was peripheral blood. All receptors come from a man aged 70 or older with acute or convalescent COVID-19.

The rearrangement uses TRBV19 and TRBJ1-1; D might be TRBD1 (5 bases). The V gene's germline CDR1 is LNHDA and CDR2 SQIVND (reference sequence). The CDR3 sequence is 14 residues long. Trimming stripped 7 bases from V and 3 bases from J, with 15 bases between. The CDR3 reads CASTLGQGYTEAFF. DNA for the CDR3: TGTGCCAGTACCTTGGGGCAGGGATACACTGAAGCTTTCTTT.

This chain uses TRBV11-3 with TRBJ1-1, with 8 bases aligning to TRBD1. J was trimmed by 4 bases and V by 5 bases; bases with no gene match: 9. CDR1 is SGHNT, CDR2 YENEEA, per germline. CDR3 size: 15 residues. The CDR3 DNA follows: TGTGCCAGCAGCCCCGACAGGGGCTCGGGCACTGAAGCTTTCTTT. Encoded protein: CASSPDRGSGTEAFF.

The genes are TRBV5-1 and TRBJ1-6; tentatively, D is TRBD1 (6 bases). This CDR3 has 13 residues. Trimming left V 4 bases short and J 5 bases short, with 7 bases between. Per germline, CDR1 SGHRS and CDR2 YFSETQ. The CDR3 nucleotides are TGCGCCAGCAGCACAGGGCATAATTCACCCCTCCACTTT. Translation: CASSTGHNSPLHF.

The CDR3 is CASRNGQGSSYEQYV. The CDR3 nucleotides read TGTGCCAGCAGAAACGGACAGGGGAGCTCCTACGAGCAGTACGTC. This chain joins TRBV28 and TRBJ2-7; 9 nucleotides align to TRBD1. Losses at the gene ends were 6 bases for V and 0 bases for J; bases not matched to a gene: 6. CDR1 is MDHEN and CDR2 is SYDVKM in the germline V gene. This CDR3 region has 15 residues.

CDR3 sequence (DNA): TGTGCCAGTAGTATAGCTGACAGGCCCATCACCACAGATACGCAGTATTTT. Its translation: CASSIADRPITTDTQYF. V usage is TRBV19 and J usage is TRBJ2-3; tentative D call: TRBD1 (6 bases). Looked up from germline, CDR1 is LNHDA and CDR2 is SQIVND (reference sequence). CDR3 length: 17 residues. V lost 1 base and J 2 bases, leaving 16 bases between the germline ends. Variable domain in full (rest from reference TRBV19 and TRBJ2-3): DGGITQSPKYLFRKEGQNVTLSCEQNLNHDAMYWYRQDPGQGLRLIYYSQIVNDFQKGDIAEGYSVSREKKESFPLTVTSAQKNPTAFYLCASSIADRPITTDTQYFGPGTRLTVL.

The V and J genes are TRBV19 and TRBJ2-5, with 11 bases aligning to TRBD1. The CDR3 consists of 13 residues. Trimming removed 6 bases from V and 5 bases from J; junction bases left unmatched: 2. Per the germline V gene, CDR1 is LNHDA and CDR2 is SQIVND (reference sequence). CDR3 in amino acids: CASSRDRGETQYF. As DNA, the CDR3 is TGTGCCAGTAGCCGGGACAGGGGGGAGACCCAGTACTTC.

This clone was seen only once. The J gene is TRBJ2-3, the V gene TRBV28, with no clear D. The CDR3 loop spans 12 amino acids. V was pared by 2 bases and J by 5 bases, with 5 bases between. Germline CDR1 MDHEN, CDR2 SYDVKM. The CDR3 DNA reads TGTGCCAGCAGTTTAGCCGGAGATACGCAGTATTTT. Translated: CASSLAGDTQYF.

This clone was detected only a few times. This chain connects TRBV6-5 to TRBJ2-2; unclear D gene. The length of the CDR3 is 14 residues. The germline V and J ends were trimmed by 0 bases and 7 bases, with 9 bases remaining between them. Per germline, CDR1 MNHEY and CDR2 SVGAGI. The CDR3 bases are TGTGCCAGCAGTTACTCGACGGGTAACGGGGAGCTGTTTTTT. Encoded protein: CASSYSTGNGELFF.

CDR3 sequence reads: CASSLIGRSGAQETQYF. The CDR3 DNA reads as TGTGCCAGCAGCTTAATCGGACGTAGCGGGGCCCAAGAGACCCAGTACTTC. The V and J genes are TRBV7-3 and TRBJ2-5; 8 nucleotides line up with TRBD2. Per the germline V gene, CDR1 is SGHTA and CDR2 is FQGTGA. V shed 1 base, J shed 1 base, and the junction held 8 bases outside the gene matches. This CDR3 spans 17 amino acids. Variable domain in full (rest from reference TRBV7-3 and TRBJ2-5): GAGVSQTPSNKVTEKGKYVELRCDPISGHTALYWYRQSLGQGPEFLIYFQGTGAADDSGLPNDRFFAVRPEGSVSTLKIQRTERGDSAVYLCASSLIGRSGAQETQYFGPGTRLLVL.

DNA for the CDR3: TGTGCCAGCAGCTTAGCTCCTGTAGCGGGGGGGATCAATGAGCAGTTCTTC. Translating it yields CASSLAPVAGGINEQFF. The chain joins TRBV7-2 to TRBJ2-1, with TRBD2 matching over 11 bases. Germline CDR1 and CDR2: SGHTA and FQGNSA. The CDR3 covers 17 residues. The ends lost 0 bases at V and 6 bases at J; junction bases unmatched: 7.

The J gene is TRBJ1-4, the V gene TRBV5-1; the D is unclear. V lost 0 bases to trimming and J lost 7 bases, with 13 bases between them. The CDR3 consists of 15 residues. Germline CDR1 SGHRS, CDR2 YFSETQ. The CDR3 DNA reads TGCGCCAGCAGCTTGGCCTTGGCCCCTGGTGAAAAACTGTTTTTT. Protein product: CASSLALAPGEKLFF.

The CDR3 coding sequence is TGCGCCAGCAGCTTGGGACTACTCCAAGAGACCCAGTACTTC. This encodes CASSLGLLQETQYF. The chain links TRBV5-1 to TRBJ2-5; the D gene is possibly TRBD2 (5 bases). Germline CDR1 is SGHRS and CDR2 is YFSETQ. V was trimmed by 0 bases and J by 1 base, leaving 7 bases between them. The CDR3 sequence is 14 residues long.

The chain joins TRBV29-1 to TRBJ2-5, with unresolved D. The germline V and J ends were trimmed by 6 bases and 2 bases, with 13 bases remaining between them. CDR1 is SQVTM and CDR2 is ANQGSEA in the germline V gene. This CDR3 has 13 amino acids. The CDR3 protein is CSVLYMNQETQYF. Here the CDR3 DNA reads TGCAGCGTCCTTTACATGAATCAAGAGACCCAGTACTTC. Based on the CDR3 plus reference TRBV29-1 and TRBJ2-5, the full variable domain is SAVISQKPSRDICQRGTSLTIQCQVDSQVTMMFWYRQQPGQSLTLIATANQGSEATYESGFVIDKFPISRPNLTFSTLTVSNMSPEDSSIYLCSVLYMNQETQYFGPGTRLLVL.